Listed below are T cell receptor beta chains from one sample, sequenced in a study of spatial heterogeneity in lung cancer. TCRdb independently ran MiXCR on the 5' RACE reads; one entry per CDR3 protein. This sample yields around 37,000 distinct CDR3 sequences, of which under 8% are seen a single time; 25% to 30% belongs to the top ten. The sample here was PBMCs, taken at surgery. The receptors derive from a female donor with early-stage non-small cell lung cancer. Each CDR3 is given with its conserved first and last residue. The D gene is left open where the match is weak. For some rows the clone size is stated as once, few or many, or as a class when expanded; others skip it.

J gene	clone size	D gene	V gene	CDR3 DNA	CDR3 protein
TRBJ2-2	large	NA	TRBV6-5	TGTGCCAGCAGTGACCTCCCCCCGGGGGTAACCGGGGAGCTGTTTTTT	CASSDLPPGVTGELFF
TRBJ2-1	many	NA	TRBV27	TGTGCCAGCAGTTGGGTACAGAGAGGCAATGAGCAGTTCTTC	CASSWVQRGNEQFF
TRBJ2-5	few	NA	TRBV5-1	TGCGCCAGCAGCTTGGGGACAGCGACGCAAGAGACCCAGTACTTC	CASSLGTATQETQYF
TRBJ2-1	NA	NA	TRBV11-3	TGTGCCAGCAGCTTAGACCCATCTAGGGGACCTACAAATGAGCAGTTCTTC	CASSLDPSRGPTNEQFF
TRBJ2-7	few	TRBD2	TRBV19	TGTACCAGTAGCCAAGGACTAGCTTACGAGCAGTACTTC	CTSSQGLAYEQYF
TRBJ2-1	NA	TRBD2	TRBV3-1	TGTGCCAGCAGCCAAGCTTGGGGCGGTAGCGGGGGGGGCGAAGAGCAGTTCTTC	CASSQAWGGSGGGEEQFF
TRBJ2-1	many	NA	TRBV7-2	TGTGCCAGCAGCACGGGGACCCCCGGCGAGCAGTTCTTC	CASSTGTPGEQFF
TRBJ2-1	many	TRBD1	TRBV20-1	TGCAGCCGGGACAGCTGCTTCTTAATTTCCTACAATGAGCAGTTCTTC	CSRDSCFLISYNEQFF
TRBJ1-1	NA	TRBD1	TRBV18	TGTGCCAGCTCACGACAGGGGGCGGGCGGCACTGAAGCTTTCTTT	CASSRQGAGGTEAFF
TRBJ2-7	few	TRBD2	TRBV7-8	TGTGCCAGCAGCCCCTCCTACCGGGAGGGCCGATACGAGCAGTACTTC	CASSPSYREGRYEQYF
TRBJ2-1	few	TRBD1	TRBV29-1	TGCAGCGATTGGACAGGGGGCTACAATGAGCAGTTCTTC	CSDWTGGYNEQFF
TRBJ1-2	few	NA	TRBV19	TGTGCCAGCGGACGTAACTATGGCTACACCTTC	CASGRNYGYTF
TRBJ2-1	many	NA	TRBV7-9	TGTGCCAGCAGTACCCTACGGGACGAAAGGAATGAGCAGTTCTTC	CASSTLRDERNEQFF
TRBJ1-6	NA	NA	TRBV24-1	TGTGCCACCAGTGCTATGTCACCCCTCCACTTT	CATSAMSPLHF
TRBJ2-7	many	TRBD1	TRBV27	TGTGCCAGCAGCTCCCCCTTTGGGGGACAGGGGAAATACGAGCAGTACTTC	CASSSPFGGQGKYEQYF
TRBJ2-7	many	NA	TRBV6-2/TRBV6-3	TGTGCCAGCATGGGGCGGTACGAGCAGTACTTC	CASMGRYEQYF
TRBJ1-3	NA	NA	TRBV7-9	TGTGCCAGCAGCTTACAGGGACATGGAAACACCATATATTTT	CASSLQGHGNTIYF
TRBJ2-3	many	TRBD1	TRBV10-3	TGTGCCATCAGTGAGTCGGGGACAGGGGGCACAGATACGCAGTATTTT	CAISESGTGGTDTQYF
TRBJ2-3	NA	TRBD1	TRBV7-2	TGTGCCAGCAGCTTCGACAGGGGGAGCACAGATACGCAGTATTTT	CASSFDRGSTDTQYF
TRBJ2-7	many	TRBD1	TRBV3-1	TGTGCCAGCAGCCAATTATCTCCCGGACAGGCGCTCTCCTACGAGCAGTACTTC	CASSQLSPGQALSYEQYF
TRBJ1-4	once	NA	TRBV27	TGTGCCAGCAGTTTAATCCGTAGCGGTGAAAAACTGTTTTTT	CASSLIRSGEKLFF
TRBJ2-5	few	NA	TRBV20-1	TGCAGTGCTAGCTCAGGGTTCCGGAGAGAGACCCAGTACTTC	CSASSGFRRETQYF